Below, 23 T cell receptor beta chains from the same sample are listed, as sequenced in a study of T-cell reconstitution after alpha-beta-depleted transplantation in children. Preparation of the TCRbeta library involved a method that used unique molecular identifiers. TCRdb re-analysed the PCR reads in MiXCR, keeping a single row per CDR3 protein. The repertoire holds some 550,000 distinct CDR3 sequences, with about 17% as singletons. Sample: PBMCs from the stem cell graft donor, taken from the stem cell graft. Every receptor here comes from a human donor who donated a stem cell graft to a child with acute lymphoblastic leukemia.

This clonotype was seen a few times. This chain uses TRBV6-5 with TRBJ1-3; D not certain. V lost 4 bases and J 4 bases, leaving 17 bases between the germline ends. The CDR3 is made up of 16 amino acids. Germline-derived CDR1 and CDR2 are MNHEY and SVGAGI. The CDR3 coding sequence is TGTGCCAGCAGTTCTAACAGTCCCTCGGGCGGAAACACCATATATTTT. Translation gives CASSSNSPSGGNTIYF.

This clonotype turned up a few times. V and J are TRBV20-1 and TRBJ1-1; D may be TRBD1 (6 bases). Trimming shortened V by 2 bases and J by 3 bases, and 16 bases separated the two germline ends. Germline CDR1 reads DFQATT; CDR2 reads SNEGSKA (reference sequence). The CDR3 loop spans 15 amino acids. CDR3 protein: CSARIRGYGDTEAFF. The DNA for the CDR3 is TGCAGTGCTAGAATAAGGGGGTACGGGGACACTGAAGCTTTCTTT.

This sequence joins TRBV7-2 and TRBJ2-7, with 7 nucleotides matching TRBD2. The CDR3 extends over 15 amino acids. Germline CDR1 SGHTA, CDR2 FQGNSA. With 5 bases clipped from V and 3 bases from J, the junction kept 10 bases outside the gene matches. This chain's CDR3 is CASSAMLGGSYEQYF. The CDR3 DNA reads as TGTGCCAGCAGCGCGATGTTGGGCGGGAGCTACGAGCAGTACTTC.

The chain links TRBV28 to TRBJ2-3, with D possibly TRBD2 on 5 matching bases. Germline V gives CDR1 MDHEN, CDR2 SYDVKM. The CDR3 spans 16 residues. The ends were cut back, 0 bases at V and 0 bases at J, with 10 bases in the middle. The CDR3 sequence: CASSLWRAQSTDTQYF. Here the CDR3 DNA reads TGTGCCAGCAGTTTATGGCGGGCTCAAAGCACAGATACGCAGTATTTT.

This clonotype has only a few counts. The rearrangement links TRBV4-1 to TRBJ2-1; D might be TRBD2 (6 bases). CDR1 and CDR2 (germline): MGHRA, YSYEKL. The length of the CDR3 is 14 residues. Trimming stripped 7 bases from V and 2 bases from J, with 12 bases between. CDR3 coding DNA: TGCGCCAGCACCGGGACTTCCCCCTACAATGAGCAGTTCTTC. This sequence encodes CASTGTSPYNEQFF.

The chain recombines TRBV6-5 with TRBJ2-6, with D hard to call. V dropped 0 bases and J dropped 0 bases, with 9 bases sitting between them. The CDR3 consists of 17 residues. Germline V gene lookup returns CDR1 MNHEY and CDR2 SVGAGI. The CDR3 is CASSYSLGRSGANVLTF. The DNA of the CDR3 is TGTGCCAGCAGTTACTCGTTAGGTCGCTCTGGGGCCAACGTCCTGACTTTC.

This clonotype came up a few times. J is TRBJ1-2 and V is TRBV7-9; D is undetermined. The germline CDR1 and CDR2 sequences are SEHNR and FQNEAQ (reference sequence). Between the trimmed V and J ends, which lost 4 bases and 2 bases, there was a span of 8 bases. This CDR3 has 13 amino acids. DNA for the CDR3: TGTGCCAGCAGCTATCTGGCGAACTATGGCTACACCTTC. The encoded protein is CASSYLANYGYTF.

The chain combines TRBV7-2 with TRBJ2-2; a possible D gene is TRBD1 (5 bases). CDR1 SGHTA and CDR2 FQGNSA come from the germline V gene. This CDR3 is 17 amino acids long. The V and J ends lost 5 bases and 0 bases respectively, with 16 bases between them. The chain's CDR3 is CASSPGLGFANTGELFF. Written as DNA, the CDR3 is TGTGCCAGCAGCCCAGGGTTGGGGTTTGCGAACACCGGGGAGCTGTTTTTT.

This clonotype occurred many times. The chain is built from TRBV25-1 and TRBJ1-1; weak D call: TRBD1 (6 bases). CDR3 length: 15 residues. Germline CDR1 MGHDK, CDR2 SYGVNS. The V end was cut by 6 bases, the J end by 0 bases, with 14 bases between. The CDR3 nucleotides read TGTGCCAGCAGCTCAGGGGTACCCATGAACACTGAAGCTTTCTTT. Encoded protein: CASSSGVPMNTEAFF.

This clonotype was found a few times. V usage is TRBV20-1 and J usage is TRBJ2-3, with D unresolved. The CDR3 loop spans 15 amino acids. From germline, CDR1 is DFQATT and CDR2 SNEGSKA (reference sequence). Trimming pared 4 bases from V and 0 bases from J, leaving 14 bases between. As DNA, the CDR3 is TGCAGTGCTAAGGATGACCGTACTAGCACAGATACGCAGTATTTT. It is translated as CSAKDDRTSTDTQYF.

The chain couples TRBV7-9 to TRBJ2-7, with TRBD1 matching over 7 bases. From germline, CDR1 is SEHNR and CDR2 FQNEAQ (reference sequence). The ends lost 5 bases at V and 0 bases at J; junction bases unmatched: 13. The CDR3 sequence is 17 residues long. CDR3 sequence reads: CASSTTVSTGSSYEQYF. The CDR3 nucleotides are TGTGCCAGCAGCACGACGGTATCGACAGGGAGCTCCTACGAGCAGTACTTC. The full variable domain, rest sourced from reference TRBV7-9 and TRBJ2-7, is DTGVSQNPRHKITKRGQNVTFRCDPISEHNRLYWYRQTLGQGPEFLTYFQNEAQLEKSRLLSDRFSAERPKGSFSTLEIQRTEQGDSAMYLCASSTTVSTGSSYEQYFGPGTRLTVT.

V usage is TRBV19 and J usage is TRBJ2-2, with 8 bases lining up with TRBD1. The CDR3 is 15 amino acids. The trim removed 4 bases at V and 6 bases at J, leaving 7 bases unmatched. The germline V gene has CDR1 LNHDA and CDR2 SQIVND (reference sequence). The CDR3 DNA follows: TGTGCCAGTAGTACTCCGGGACAGGATTCCGGGGAGCTGTTTTTT. It specifies CASSTPGQDSGELFF.

This chain joins TRBV4-1 and TRBJ2-7; 7 positions match TRBD1. From germline, CDR1 is MGHRA and CDR2 YSYEKL. This CDR3 spans 12 amino acids. V lost 3 bases, J lost 6 bases, and 2 bases stayed unmatched. CDR3 loop: CASSQTGFEQYF. CDR3 coding DNA: TGCGCCAGCAGCCAGACAGGGTTCGAGCAGTACTTC.

This chain's CDR3 is CASRTGQSYEQYF. The CDR3 DNA reads as TGTGCCAGCAGGACGGGACAGTCCTACGAGCAGTACTTC. The rearrangement links TRBV2 to TRBJ2-7, with 7 bases matching TRBD1. The length of the CDR3 is 13 residues. The trim removed 6 bases at V and 1 base at J, leaving 3 bases unmatched. Germline lookup yields CDR1 SNHLY and CDR2 FYNNEI.

The rearrangement joins TRBV20-1 to TRBJ1-1; D remains unclear. CDR1 is DFQATT and CDR2 is SNEGSKA in the germline V gene (reference sequence). V was pared by 6 bases and J by 0 bases, with 14 bases between. This CDR3 is 14 amino acids long. DNA of the CDR3: TGCAGTGCCGTAGGGCCAGCGGTGAACACTGAAGCTTTCTTT. Protein: CSAVGPAVNTEAFF.

V is TRBV5-1 and J is TRBJ2-3; D is unclear. CDR1 and CDR2 from the germline V gene are SGHRS and YFSETQ. The CDR3 totals 14 residues. V gave up 1 base and J gave up 2 bases, with 8 bases separating them. DNA of the CDR3: TGCGCCAGCAGCTTGCAAACGGTCACAGATACGCAGTATTTT. Translation gives CASSLQTVTDTQYF. Drawing the rest from reference TRBV5-1 and TRBJ2-3, the complete variable domain is KAGVTQTPRYLIKTRGQQVTLSCSPISGHRSVSWYQQTPGQGLQFLFEYFSETQRNKGNFPGRFSGRQFSNSRSEMNVSTLELGDSALYLCASSLQTVTDTQYFGPGTRLTVL.

This clonotype was picked up a small number of times. The V gene is TRBV5-6, the J gene TRBJ1-2; maybe TRBD1 (6 bases). CDR3 length: 14 amino acids. Trimming left V 4 bases short and J 5 bases short, with 15 bases between. The germline V gene encodes CDR1 SGHDT and CDR2 YYEEEE. DNA of the CDR3: TGTGCCAGCAGCATGACGCCAGGGGCATATGGCTACACCTTC. It translates to CASSMTPGAYGYTF.

This rearrangement joins TRBV5-1 to TRBJ2-5; D unclear. The CDR3 covers 14 residues. The V and J ends lost 2 bases and 4 bases respectively, with 12 bases between them. Looked up from germline, CDR1 is SGHRS and CDR2 is YFSETQ. CDR3 in amino acids: CASSLIGARETQYF. CDR3 sequence (DNA): TGCGCCAGCAGCTTAATTGGAGCGCGAGAGACCCAGTACTTC.

The V gene is TRBV20-1, the J gene TRBJ2-1; 8 bases agree with TRBD2. Per the germline V gene, CDR1 is DFQATT and CDR2 is SNEGSKA (reference sequence). The CDR3 is 14 amino acids. Unmatched junction bases numbered 5, after V lost 1 base and J lost 6 bases. CDR3 sequence reads: CSARGPGLGNEQFF. As DNA, the CDR3 is TGCAGTGCTAGAGGTCCGGGACTAGGCAATGAGCAGTTCTTC.

The rearrangement joins TRBV24-1 to TRBJ2-3, with D perhaps matching TRBD1 (5 bases). With 6 bases removed from V and 2 bases from J, the gap between germline ends came to 11 bases. Germline CDR1 and CDR2: KGHDR and SFDVKD. The CDR3 extends over 14 amino acids. The CDR3 here is CATSRQGATDTQYF. The CDR3 DNA follows: TGTGCCACCAGTCGCCAGGGCGCCACAGATACGCAGTATTTT.

The V gene is TRBV12-3 or TRBV12-4, the J gene TRBJ1-4; no firm D call. There are 14 residues in the CDR3. The V gene lost 0 bases and the J gene lost 8 bases, with 10 bases spanning the gap. In DNA form, the CDR3 reads TGTGCCAGCAGTTTAGCTACACCCCAAGAAAAACTGTTTTTT. Translation: CASSLATPQEKLFF.

This clonotype showed up just a few times. This chain joins TRBV27 and TRBJ1-3, with TRBD1 matching over 7 bases. The J segment lost 1 base and the V segment lost 6 bases, leaving 12 bases of the junction unmatched. The CDR3 runs 17 residues. Germline V gene data show CDR1 as MNHEY and CDR2 as SMNVEV (reference sequence). CDR3 nucleotide sequence: TGTGCCAGCAGCCAGACAGGGAACGGATATTCTGGAAACACCATATATTTT. Amino acid sequence: CASSQTGNGYSGNTIYF.

This clonotype was recorded a few times. The J gene is TRBJ2-7, the V gene TRBV7-9; maybe TRBD2 (6 bases). The CDR3 loop spans 15 amino acids. V was clipped by 5 bases and J by 3 bases, with 17 bases between them. Germline V gene data show CDR1 as SEHNR and CDR2 as FQNEAQ (reference sequence). The chain's CDR3 is CASSPPGGRVYEQYF. CDR3 DNA sequence: TGTGCCAGCAGCCCCCCCGGGGGAAGGGTCTACGAGCAGTACTTC.